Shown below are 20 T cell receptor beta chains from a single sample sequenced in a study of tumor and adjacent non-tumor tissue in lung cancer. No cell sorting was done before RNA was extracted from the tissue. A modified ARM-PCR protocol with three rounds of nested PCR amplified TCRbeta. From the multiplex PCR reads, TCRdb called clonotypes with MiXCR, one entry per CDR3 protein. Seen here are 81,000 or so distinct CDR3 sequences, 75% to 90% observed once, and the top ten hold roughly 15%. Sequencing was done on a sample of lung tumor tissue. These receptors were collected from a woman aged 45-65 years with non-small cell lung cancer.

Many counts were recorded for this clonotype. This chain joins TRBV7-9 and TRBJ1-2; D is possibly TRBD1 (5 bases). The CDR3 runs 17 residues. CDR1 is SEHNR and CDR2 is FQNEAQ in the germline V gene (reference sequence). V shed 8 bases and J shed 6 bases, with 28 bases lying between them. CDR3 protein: CASGERQGKSLVDGYTF. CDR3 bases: TGTGCCAGCGGAGAGCGGCAGGGAAAAAGCCTCGTGGATGGCTACACCTTC.

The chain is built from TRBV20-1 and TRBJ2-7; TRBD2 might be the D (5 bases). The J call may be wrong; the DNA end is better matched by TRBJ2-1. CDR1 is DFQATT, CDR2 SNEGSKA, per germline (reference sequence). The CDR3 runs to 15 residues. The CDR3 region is CSARDPRGAGCEQFF. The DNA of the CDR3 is TGCAGTGCTAGAGATCCCCGGGGTGCGGGCTGCGAGCAGTTCTTC.

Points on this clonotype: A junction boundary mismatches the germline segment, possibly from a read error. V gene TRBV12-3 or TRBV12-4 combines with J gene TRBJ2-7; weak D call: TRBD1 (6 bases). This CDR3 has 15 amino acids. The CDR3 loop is CASSTDGTQTNERYF. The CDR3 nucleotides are TGCGCCAGCAGTACAGACGGGACACAGACTAACGAGAGGTACTTC.

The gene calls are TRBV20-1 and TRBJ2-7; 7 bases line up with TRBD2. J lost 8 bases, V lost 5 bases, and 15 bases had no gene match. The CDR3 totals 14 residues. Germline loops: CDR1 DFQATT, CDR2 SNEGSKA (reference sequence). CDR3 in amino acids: CSARWGTNELKQYF. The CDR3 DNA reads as TGCAGTGCTCGGTGGGGGACTAACGAGTTAAAGCAGTACTTC.

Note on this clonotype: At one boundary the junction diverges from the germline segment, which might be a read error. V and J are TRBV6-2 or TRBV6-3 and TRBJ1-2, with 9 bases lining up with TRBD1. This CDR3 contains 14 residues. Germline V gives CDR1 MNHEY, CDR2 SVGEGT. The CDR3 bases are TGTGCCAGCAGCCGCGGACAGGGGCAGGATGGCTACGACTTC. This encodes CASSRGQGQDGYDF.

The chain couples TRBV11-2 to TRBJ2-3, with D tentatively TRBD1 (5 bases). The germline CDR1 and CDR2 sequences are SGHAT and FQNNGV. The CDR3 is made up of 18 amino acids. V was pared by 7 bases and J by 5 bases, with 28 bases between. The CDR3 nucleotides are TGTGCCAGCAACTTCGTCGCCATGACCGTGTGGGGCATAGATACGCAGTATTTT. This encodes CASNFVAMTVWGIDTQYF.

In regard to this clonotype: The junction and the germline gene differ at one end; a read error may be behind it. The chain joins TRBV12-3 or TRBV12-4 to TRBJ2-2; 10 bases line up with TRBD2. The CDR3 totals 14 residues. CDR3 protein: CTSSLAGVAGELFF. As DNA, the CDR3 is TGTACCAGCAGTCTAGCGGGAGTGGCCGGGGAGTTGTTTTTT.

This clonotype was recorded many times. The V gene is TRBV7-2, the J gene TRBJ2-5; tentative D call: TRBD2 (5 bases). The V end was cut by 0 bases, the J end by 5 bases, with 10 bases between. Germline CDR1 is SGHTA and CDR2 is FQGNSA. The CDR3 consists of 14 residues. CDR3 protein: CASSLAAGAETQYF. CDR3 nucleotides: TGTGCCAGCAGCTTAGCGGCGGGTGCGGAGACCCAGTACTTC.

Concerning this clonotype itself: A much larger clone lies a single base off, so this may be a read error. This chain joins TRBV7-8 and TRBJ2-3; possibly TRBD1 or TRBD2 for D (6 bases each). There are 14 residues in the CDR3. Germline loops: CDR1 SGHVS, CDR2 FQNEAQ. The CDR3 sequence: CASSLARGADTHYF. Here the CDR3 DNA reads TGTGCCAGCAGCTTAGCGAGGGGGGCAGATACGCACTATTTT.

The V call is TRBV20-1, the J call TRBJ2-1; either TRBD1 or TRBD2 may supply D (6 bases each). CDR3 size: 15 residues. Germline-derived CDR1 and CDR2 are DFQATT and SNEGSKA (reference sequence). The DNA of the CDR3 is TGCAGCCTTGGGGGCGGGACTTGCGGAAGTAATGAGCAGTTCTTC. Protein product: CSLGGGTCGSNEQFF.

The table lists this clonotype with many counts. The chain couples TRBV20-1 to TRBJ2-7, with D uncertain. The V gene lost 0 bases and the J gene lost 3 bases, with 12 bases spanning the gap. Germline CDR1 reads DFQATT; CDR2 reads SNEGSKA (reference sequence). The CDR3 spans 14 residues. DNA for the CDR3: TGCAGTGCTAGAGATCTACAAACCTTCTACGAGCAGTACTTC. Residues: CSARDLQTFYEQYF.

The CDR3 sequence is CASSISEVFYNEQFF. The CDR3 coding sequence is TGTGCCAGCAGTATTTCGGAGGTTTTCTACAATGAGCAGTTCTTC. This chain connects TRBV6-2 or TRBV6-3 to TRBJ2-1; tentatively, D is TRBD2 (5 bases). Germline loops: CDR1 MNHEY, CDR2 SVGEGT. This CDR3 has 15 residues. Trimming removed 5 bases from V and 3 bases from J, with 14 bases in between.

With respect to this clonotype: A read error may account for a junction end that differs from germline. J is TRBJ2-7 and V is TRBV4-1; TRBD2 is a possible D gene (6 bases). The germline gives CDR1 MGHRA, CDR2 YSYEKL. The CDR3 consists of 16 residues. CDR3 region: CANSQEGGTIMGEQYF. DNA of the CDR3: TGCGCCAACAGCCAAGAGGGCGGGACCATCATGGGCGAGCAGTACTTC.

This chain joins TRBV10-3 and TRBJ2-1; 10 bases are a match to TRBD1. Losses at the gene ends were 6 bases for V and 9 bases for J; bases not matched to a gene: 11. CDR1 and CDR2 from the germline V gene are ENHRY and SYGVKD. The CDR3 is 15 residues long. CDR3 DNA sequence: TGTGCCATCAGCTCACCGGGACAGGGGTGCAGTGAGCAGTTCTTC. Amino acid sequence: CAISSPGQGCSEQFF.

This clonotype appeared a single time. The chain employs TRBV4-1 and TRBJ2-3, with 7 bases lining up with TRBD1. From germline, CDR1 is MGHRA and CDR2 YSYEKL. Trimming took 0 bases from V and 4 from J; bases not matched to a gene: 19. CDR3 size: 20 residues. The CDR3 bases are TGCGCCAGCAGCCAAGATCCCCGTGTACCCGGACAGGCTAGCTCAGATACGCAGTATTTT. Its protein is CASSQDPRVPGQASSDTQYF.

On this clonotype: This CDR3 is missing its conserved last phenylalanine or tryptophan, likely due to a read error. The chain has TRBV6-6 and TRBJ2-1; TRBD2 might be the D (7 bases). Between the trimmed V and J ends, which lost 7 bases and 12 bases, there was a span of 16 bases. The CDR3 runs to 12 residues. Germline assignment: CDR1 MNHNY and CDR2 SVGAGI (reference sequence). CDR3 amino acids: CASNPGGGGQFL. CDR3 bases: TGTGCCAGCAATCCAGGAGGGGGGGGGCAGTTCCTC.

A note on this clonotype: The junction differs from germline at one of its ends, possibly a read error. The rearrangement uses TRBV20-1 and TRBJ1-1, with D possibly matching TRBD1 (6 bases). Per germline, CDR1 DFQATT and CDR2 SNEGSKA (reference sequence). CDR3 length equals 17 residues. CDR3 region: CGARDRGQGSMNTEAFF. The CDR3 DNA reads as TGCGGTGCTAGAGATCGTGGGCAGGGGAGCATGAACACTGAGGCTTTCTTT.

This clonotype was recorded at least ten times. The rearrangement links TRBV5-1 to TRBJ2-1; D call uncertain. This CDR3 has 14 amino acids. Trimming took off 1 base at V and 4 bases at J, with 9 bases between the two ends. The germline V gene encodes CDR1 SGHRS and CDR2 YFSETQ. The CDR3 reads CASSLLVGYNEQFF. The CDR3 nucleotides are TGCGCCAGCAGCTTGTTAGTCGGATACAATGAGCAGTTCTTC.

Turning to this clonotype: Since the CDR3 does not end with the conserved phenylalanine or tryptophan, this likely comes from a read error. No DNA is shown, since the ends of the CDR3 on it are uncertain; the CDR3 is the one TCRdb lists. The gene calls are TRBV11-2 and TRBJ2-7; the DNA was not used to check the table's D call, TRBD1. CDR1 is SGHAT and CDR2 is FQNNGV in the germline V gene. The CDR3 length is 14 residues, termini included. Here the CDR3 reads CASSLGRASYEQWL.

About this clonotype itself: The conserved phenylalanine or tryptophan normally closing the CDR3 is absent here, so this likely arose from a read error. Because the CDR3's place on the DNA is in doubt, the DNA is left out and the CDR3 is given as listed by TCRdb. CDR3 sequence: CIVDRKGNNEQFS. V and J are TRBV29-1 and TRBJ2-1; the table's D gene call, TRBD2, was not cross checked with the DNA. Germline V lookup: CDR1 SQVTM, CDR2 ANQGSEA. The CDR3 spans 13 amino acids, including both terminal residues.